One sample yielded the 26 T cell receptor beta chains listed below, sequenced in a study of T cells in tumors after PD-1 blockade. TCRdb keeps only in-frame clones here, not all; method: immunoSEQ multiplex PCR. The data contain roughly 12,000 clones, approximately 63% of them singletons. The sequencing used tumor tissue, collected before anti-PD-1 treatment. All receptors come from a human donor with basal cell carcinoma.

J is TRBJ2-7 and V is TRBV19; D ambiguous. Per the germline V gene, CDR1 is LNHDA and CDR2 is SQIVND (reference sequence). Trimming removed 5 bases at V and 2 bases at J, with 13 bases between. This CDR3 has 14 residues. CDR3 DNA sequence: TGTGCCAGTAGTCTTGGTGTCGCCCCCTACGAGCAGTACTTC. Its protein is CASSLGVAPYEQYF.

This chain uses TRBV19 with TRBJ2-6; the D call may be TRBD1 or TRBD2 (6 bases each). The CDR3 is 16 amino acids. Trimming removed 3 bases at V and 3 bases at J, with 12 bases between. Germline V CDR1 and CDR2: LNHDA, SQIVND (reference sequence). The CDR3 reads CASSITGRGGANVLTF. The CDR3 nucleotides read TGTGCCAGTAGTATTACAGGGCGGGGTGGGGCCAACGTCCTGACTTTC.

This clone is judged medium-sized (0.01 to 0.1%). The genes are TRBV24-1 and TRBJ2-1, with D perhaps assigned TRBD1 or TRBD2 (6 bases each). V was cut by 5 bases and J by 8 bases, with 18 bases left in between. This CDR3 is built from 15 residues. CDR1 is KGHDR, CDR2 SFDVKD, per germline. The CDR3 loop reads CATSAGGVGSDEQFF. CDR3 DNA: TGTGCCACCAGTGCCGGGGGCGTAGGATCGGATGAGCAGTTCTTC.

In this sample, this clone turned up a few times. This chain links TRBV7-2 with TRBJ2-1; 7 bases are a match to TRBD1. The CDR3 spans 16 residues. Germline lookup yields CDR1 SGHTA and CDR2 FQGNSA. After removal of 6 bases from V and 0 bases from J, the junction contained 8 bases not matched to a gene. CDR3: CASRKQGTRSYNEQFF. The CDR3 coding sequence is TGTGCCAGCAGAAAACAGGGGACCCGCTCCTACAATGAGCAGTTCTTC.

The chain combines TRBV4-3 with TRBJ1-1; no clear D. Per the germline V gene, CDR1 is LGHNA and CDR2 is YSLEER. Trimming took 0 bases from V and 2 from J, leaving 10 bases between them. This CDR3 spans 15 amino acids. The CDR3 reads CASSQDPGVNTEAFF. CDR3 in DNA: TGCGCCAGCAGCCAAGACCCTGGGGTTAACACTGAAGCTTTCTTT.

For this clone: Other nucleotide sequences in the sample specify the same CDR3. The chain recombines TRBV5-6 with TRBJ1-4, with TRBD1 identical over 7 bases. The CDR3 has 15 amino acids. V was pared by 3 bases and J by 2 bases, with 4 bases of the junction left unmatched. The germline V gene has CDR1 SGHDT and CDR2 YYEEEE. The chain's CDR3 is CASSSDRLTNEKLFF. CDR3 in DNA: TGTGCCAGCAGCTCGGACAGGTTGACTAATGAAAAACTGTTTTTT.

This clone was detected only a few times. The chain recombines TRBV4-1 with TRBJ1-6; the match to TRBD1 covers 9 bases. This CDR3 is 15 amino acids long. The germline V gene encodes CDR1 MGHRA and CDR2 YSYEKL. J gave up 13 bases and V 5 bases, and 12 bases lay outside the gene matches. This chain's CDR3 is CASSSTGTGRSPLHF. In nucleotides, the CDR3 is TGCGCCAGCAGCTCAACCGGGACAGGGAGGTCGCCCCTCCACTTT.

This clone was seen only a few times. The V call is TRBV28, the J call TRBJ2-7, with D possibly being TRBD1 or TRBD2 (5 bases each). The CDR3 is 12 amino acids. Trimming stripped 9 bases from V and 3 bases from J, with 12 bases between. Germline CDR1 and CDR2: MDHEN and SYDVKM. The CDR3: CARTRDGYEQYF. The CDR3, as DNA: TGTGCCAGAACCCGGGACGGCTACGAGCAGTACTTC.

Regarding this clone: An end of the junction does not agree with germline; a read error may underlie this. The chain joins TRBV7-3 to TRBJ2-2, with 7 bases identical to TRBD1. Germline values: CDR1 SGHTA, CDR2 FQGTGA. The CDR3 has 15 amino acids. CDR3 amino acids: CTSSYDRAASGELFF. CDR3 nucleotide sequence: TGTACCAGCAGCTATGACAGGGCGGCGAGCGGGGAGCTGTTTTTT. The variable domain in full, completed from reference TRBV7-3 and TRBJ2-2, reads GAGVSQTPSNKVTEKGKYVELRCDPISGHTALYWYRQSLGQGPEFLIYFQGTGAADDSGLPNDRFFAVRPEGSVSTLKIQRTERGDSAVYLCTSSYDRAASGELFFGEGSRLTVL.

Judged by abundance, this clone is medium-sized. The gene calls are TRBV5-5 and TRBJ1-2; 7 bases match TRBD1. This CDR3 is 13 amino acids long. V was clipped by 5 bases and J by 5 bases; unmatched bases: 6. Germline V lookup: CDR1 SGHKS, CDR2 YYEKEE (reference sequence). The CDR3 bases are TGTGCCAGCAGTGAGACAGGGCCTTATGGCTACACCTTC. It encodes CASSETGPYGYTF.

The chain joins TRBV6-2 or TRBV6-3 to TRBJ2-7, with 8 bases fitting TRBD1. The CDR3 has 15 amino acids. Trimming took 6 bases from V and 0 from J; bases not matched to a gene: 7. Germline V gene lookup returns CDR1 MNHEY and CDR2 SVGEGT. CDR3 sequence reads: CASRPTGGYSYEQYF. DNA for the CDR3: TGTGCCAGCAGGCCTACAGGGGGGTACTCCTACGAGCAGTACTTC.

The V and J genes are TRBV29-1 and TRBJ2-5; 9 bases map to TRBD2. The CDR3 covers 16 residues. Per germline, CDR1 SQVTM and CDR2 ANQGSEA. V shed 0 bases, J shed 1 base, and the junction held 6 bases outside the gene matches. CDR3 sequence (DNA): TGCAGCGTTGAAGATTATCTAGCGGGGACCCAAGAGACCCAGTACTTC. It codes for CSVEDYLAGTQETQYF.

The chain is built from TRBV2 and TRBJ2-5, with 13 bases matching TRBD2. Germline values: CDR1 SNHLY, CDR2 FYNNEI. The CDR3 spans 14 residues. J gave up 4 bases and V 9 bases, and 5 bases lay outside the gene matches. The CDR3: CASTSGGAGETQYF. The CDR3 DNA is TGTGCCAGTACTAGCGGGGGGGCCGGAGAGACCCAGTACTTC.

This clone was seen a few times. For the CDR3, the DNA is TGTGCCAGCAATGAGGGGTTGAGTGAAAAACTGTTTTTT. Protein: CASNEGLSEKLFF. The V call is TRBV2, the J call TRBJ1-4; possibly TRBD1 for D (5 bases). This CDR3 comprises 13 residues. Trimming took off 7 bases at V and 7 bases at J, with 13 bases between the two ends. CDR1 is SNHLY and CDR2 is FYNNEI in the germline V gene.

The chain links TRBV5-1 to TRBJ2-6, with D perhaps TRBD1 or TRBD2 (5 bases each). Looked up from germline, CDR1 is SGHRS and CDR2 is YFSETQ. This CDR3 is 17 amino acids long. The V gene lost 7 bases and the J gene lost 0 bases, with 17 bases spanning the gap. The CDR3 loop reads CASARDGSSSGANVLTF. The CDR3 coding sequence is TGCGCCAGCGCTAGGGACGGATCAAGCTCTGGGGCCAACGTCCTGACTTTC.

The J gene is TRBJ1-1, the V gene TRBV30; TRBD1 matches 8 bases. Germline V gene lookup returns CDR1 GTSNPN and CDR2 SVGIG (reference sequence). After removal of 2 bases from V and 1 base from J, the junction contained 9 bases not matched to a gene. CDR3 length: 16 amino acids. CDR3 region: CAWSSKVGQGNTEAFF. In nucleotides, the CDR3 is TGTGCCTGGAGTTCAAAGGTAGGACAGGGGAACACTGAAGCTTTCTTT.

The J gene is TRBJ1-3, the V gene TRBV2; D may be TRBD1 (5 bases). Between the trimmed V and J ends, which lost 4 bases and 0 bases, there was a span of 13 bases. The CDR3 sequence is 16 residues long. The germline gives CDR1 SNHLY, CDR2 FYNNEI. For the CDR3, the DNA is TGTGCCAGCAGTGGGGGACGGATGAGCTCTGGAAACACCATATATTTT. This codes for CASSGGRMSSGNTIYF.

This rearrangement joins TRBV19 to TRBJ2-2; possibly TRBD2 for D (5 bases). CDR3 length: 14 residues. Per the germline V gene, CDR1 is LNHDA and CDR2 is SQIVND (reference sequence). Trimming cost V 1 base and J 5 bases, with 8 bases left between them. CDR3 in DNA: TGTGCCAGTAGTATAGGGAGGCAAACCGGGGAGCTGTTTTTT. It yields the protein CASSIGRQTGELFF.

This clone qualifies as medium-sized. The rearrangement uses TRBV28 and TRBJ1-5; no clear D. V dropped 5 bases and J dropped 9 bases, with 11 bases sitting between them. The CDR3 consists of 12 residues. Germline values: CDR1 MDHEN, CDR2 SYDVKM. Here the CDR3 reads CASSRTRPPQHF. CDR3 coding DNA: TGTGCCAGCAGTAGAACACGCCCGCCCCAGCATTTT.

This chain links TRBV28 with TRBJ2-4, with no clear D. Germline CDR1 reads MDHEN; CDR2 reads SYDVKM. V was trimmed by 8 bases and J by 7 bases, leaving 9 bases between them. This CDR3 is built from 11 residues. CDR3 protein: CASDHGNIQYF. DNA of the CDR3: TGTGCCAGCGATCATGGGAACATTCAGTACTTC.

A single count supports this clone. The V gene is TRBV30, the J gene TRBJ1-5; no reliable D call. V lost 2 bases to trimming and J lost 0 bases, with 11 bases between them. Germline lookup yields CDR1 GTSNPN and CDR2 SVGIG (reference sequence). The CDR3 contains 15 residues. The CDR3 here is CAWSRPDSSNQPQHF. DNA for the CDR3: TGTGCCTGGAGTCGCCCCGATTCTAGCAATCAGCCCCAGCATTTT.

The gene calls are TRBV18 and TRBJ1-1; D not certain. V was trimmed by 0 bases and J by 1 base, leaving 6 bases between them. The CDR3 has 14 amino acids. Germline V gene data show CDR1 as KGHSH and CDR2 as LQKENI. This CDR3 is CASSPPRGNTEAFF. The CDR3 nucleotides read TGTGCCAGCTCACCACCGCGTGGGAACACTGAAGCTTTCTTT.

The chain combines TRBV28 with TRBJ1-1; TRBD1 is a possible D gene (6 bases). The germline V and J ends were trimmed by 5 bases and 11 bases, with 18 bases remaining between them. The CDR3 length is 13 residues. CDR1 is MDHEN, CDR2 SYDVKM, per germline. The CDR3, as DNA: TGTGCCAGCAGTCCCTCGGGGGGCCCCCGGGCTTTCTTT. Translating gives CASSPSGGPRAFF.

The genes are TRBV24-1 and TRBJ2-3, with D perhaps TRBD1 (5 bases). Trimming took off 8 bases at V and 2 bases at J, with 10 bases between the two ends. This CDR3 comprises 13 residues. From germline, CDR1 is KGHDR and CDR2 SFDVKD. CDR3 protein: CATMGQATDTQYF. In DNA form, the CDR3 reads TGTGCCACCATGGGGCAGGCCACAGATACGCAGTATTTT.

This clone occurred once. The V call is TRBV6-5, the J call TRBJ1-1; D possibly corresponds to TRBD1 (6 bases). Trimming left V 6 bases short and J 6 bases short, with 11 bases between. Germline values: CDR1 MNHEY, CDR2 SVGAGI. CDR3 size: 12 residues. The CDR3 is CASSETGPEAFF. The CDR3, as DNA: TGTGCCAGCAGCGAGACAGGACCTGAAGCTTTCTTT.

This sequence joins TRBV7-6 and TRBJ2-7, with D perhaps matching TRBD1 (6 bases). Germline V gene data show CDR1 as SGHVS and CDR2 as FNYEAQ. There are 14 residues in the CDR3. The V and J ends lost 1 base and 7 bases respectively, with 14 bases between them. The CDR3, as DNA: TGTGCCAGCAGCTTAGATTACAGGGTCCCGGAGCAGTACTTC. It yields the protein CASSLDYRVPEQYF.